These 29 T cell receptor beta chains were all obtained from the same sample, sequenced in a study of blood T cell repertoires in COVID-19. The data were produced by immunoSEQ multiplex PCR, yet TCRdb's version contains in-frame clones alone and is incomplete. The data show about 100,000 clones, about 85% seen once. What was sequenced was peripheral blood. Receptor source: a woman between 65 and 79 years old with active or convalescent COVID-19.

The chain links TRBV5-1 to TRBJ1-6; 11 positions match TRBD1. Germline V gene sequence: CDR1 SGHRS, CDR2 YFSETQ. The ends lost 4 bases at V and 14 bases at J; junction bases unmatched: 14. The length of the CDR3 is 16 residues. CDR3 bases: TGCGCCAGCAGCGGACAGGGGGCTGGGGTGGTTTCGGCCCTCCACTTT. It translates to CASSGQGAGVVSALHF.

The chain uses TRBV5-1 and TRBJ1-2; 10 bases align to TRBD1. The germline V gene encodes CDR1 SGHRS and CDR2 YFSETQ. The CDR3 length is 14 residues. The V gene end was trimmed by 1 base and the J gene end by 8 bases; junction bases not matched to a gene: 5. The CDR3 bases are TGCGCCAGCAGCTTGTCGGGACAGGGGAGAGGCTACACCTTC. Translated, it gives CASSLSGQGRGYTF.

This chain connects TRBV28 to TRBJ2-3; TRBD2 might be the D (6 bases). The V gene's germline CDR1 is MDHEN and CDR2 SYDVKM. Trimming removed 9 bases at V and 4 bases at J, with 20 bases between. This CDR3 is built from 15 residues. As DNA, the CDR3 is TGTGCCAGTACGCTGGGCGGGGTGGTCGCAGATACGCAGTATTTT. It translates to CASTLGGVVADTQYF. Full variable domain (rest looked up from reference TRBV28 and TRBJ2-3): DVKVTQSSRYLVKRTGEKVFLECVQDMDHENMFWYRQDPGLGLRLIYFSYDVKMKEKGDIPEGYSVSREKKERFSLILESASTNQTSMYLCASTLGGVVADTQYFGPGTRLTVL.

This clone was counted a few times. The chain combines TRBV9 with TRBJ2-7; 8 bases line up with TRBD2. Trimming removed 0 bases from V and 3 bases from J; junction bases left unmatched: 2. Germline V gives CDR1 SGDLS, CDR2 YYNGEE. There are 14 residues in the CDR3. CDR3 sequence reads: CASSVGLAGYEQYF. CDR3 in DNA: TGTGCCAGCAGCGTAGGTCTAGCGGGCTACGAGCAGTACTTC.

The chain is built from TRBV5-1 and TRBJ2-7, with 11 bases aligning to TRBD2. The germline V gene has CDR1 SGHRS and CDR2 YFSETQ. The CDR3 contains 18 residues. After removal of 2 bases from V and 0 bases from J, the junction contained 10 bases not matched to a gene. The CDR3 reads CASSFSPGTSGSSYEQYF. DNA for the CDR3: TGCGCCAGCAGCTTCTCACCAGGGACTAGCGGAAGCTCCTACGAGCAGTACTTC.

The chain employs TRBV3-1 (or the pseudogene TRBV3-2) and TRBJ2-1; TRBD2 agrees at 15 bases. V was pared by 8 bases and J by 4 bases, with 6 bases of the junction left unmatched. Per the germline V gene, CDR1 is LGHDT and CDR2 is YNNKEL (reference sequence). CDR3 length: 16 amino acids. Here the CDR3 reads CASAGGTSGRYNEQFF. The DNA of the CDR3 is TGTGCCAGCGCGGGAGGGACTAGCGGGAGGTACAATGAGCAGTTCTTC.

This chain uses TRBV9 with TRBJ1-6; no reliable D call. The CDR3 runs to 15 residues. The V gene lost 0 bases and the J gene lost 9 bases, with 13 bases spanning the gap. Germline assignment: CDR1 SGDLS and CDR2 YYNGEE. This CDR3 reads CASSVEGMEVSPLHF. Here the CDR3 DNA reads TGTGCCAGCAGCGTAGAAGGGATGGAGGTTTCACCCCTCCACTTT.

The chain links TRBV4-3 to TRBJ2-3, with D possibly matching TRBD1 (6 bases). The germline CDR1 and CDR2 sequences are LGHNA and YSLEER. The CDR3 loop spans 16 amino acids. Between the trimmed V and J ends, which lost 0 bases and 6 bases, there was a span of 16 bases. This CDR3 reads CASSQEWVGALDTQYF. The DNA for the CDR3 is TGCGCCAGCAGCCAAGAATGGGTGGGGGCACTCGATACGCAGTATTTT.

The chain joins TRBV28 to TRBJ1-2; D is undetermined. Germline assignment: CDR1 MDHEN and CDR2 SYDVKM. The V and J ends lost 4 bases and 3 bases respectively, with 12 bases between them. The CDR3 sequence is 14 residues long. The CDR3: CASSYPGMYYGYTF. The CDR3 nucleotides are TGTGCCAGCAGTTACCCCGGGATGTACTATGGCTACACCTTC.

This chain uses TRBV5-1 with TRBJ1-2; 7 bases agree with TRBD1. CDR1 is SGHRS, CDR2 YFSETQ, per germline. V trimming: 0 bases; J trimming: 7 bases; junction bases outside the gene matches: 12. CDR3 length equals 16 residues. CDR3 nucleotide sequence: TGCGCCAGCAGCTTGGCGCCGGGACAGAACATCTTTGGCTACACCTTC. Residues: CASSLAPGQNIFGYTF.

V gene TRBV7-2 combines with J gene TRBJ2-7, with no clear D. The V end was cut by 3 bases, the J end by 7 bases, with 10 bases between. This CDR3 spans 12 amino acids. Germline CDR1 is SGHTA and CDR2 is FQGNSA. The chain's CDR3 is CASSFVKREQYF. In DNA, the CDR3 is TGTGCCAGCAGCTTCGTCAAGAGGGAGCAGTACTTC.

This sequence joins TRBV28 and TRBJ2-7; TRBD1 aligns across 9 bases. Trimming cost V 3 bases and J 3 bases; bases outside gene matches: 6. CDR3 size: 15 residues. The germline V gene encodes CDR1 MDHEN and CDR2 SYDVKM. CDR3 sequence reads: CASSFSDRGYYEQYF. The CDR3 bases are TGTGCCAGCAGTTTTTCGGACAGGGGCTACTACGAGCAGTACTTC.

V is TRBV3-1 (or the pseudogene TRBV3-2) and J is TRBJ2-1; 9 positions match TRBD2. Germline V gene data show CDR1 as LGHDT and CDR2 as YNNKEL (reference sequence). With 4 bases clipped from V and 4 bases from J, the junction kept 5 bases outside the gene matches. The CDR3 spans 15 residues. The CDR3 DNA reads TGTGCCAGCAGCCGACTAGCGGCCTATTACAATGAGCAGTTCTTC. Translating gives CASSRLAAYYNEQFF.

This chain connects TRBV19 to TRBJ1-1; 11 nucleotides match TRBD1. This CDR3 region has 17 residues. V lost 8 bases to trimming and J lost 1 base; unmatched junction nucleotides: 12. CDR1 and CDR2 (germline): LNHDA, SQIVND (reference sequence). The CDR3 DNA follows: TGTGCCAGTCTCCCCGGGACAGGGGGGAGACGGAACACTGAAGCTTTCTTT. Translated, it gives CASLPGTGGRRNTEAFF.

The chain uses TRBV3-1 (or the pseudogene TRBV3-2) and TRBJ1-5; the D gene is possibly TRBD1 (6 bases). The V end lost 3 bases, the J end lost 0 bases, and 9 bases lay between the germline ends. CDR1 is LGHDT, CDR2 YNNKEL, per germline (reference sequence). The CDR3 totals 15 residues. In DNA, the CDR3 is TGTGCCAGCAGCCAGGACAGTTATAGCAATCAGCCCCAGCATTTT. It is translated as CASSQDSYSNQPQHF.

V and J are TRBV12-3 or TRBV12-4 and TRBJ1-2; maybe TRBD1 (5 bases). Trimming took 5 bases from V and 6 from J, leaving 10 bases between them. The CDR3 length is 12 residues. As DNA, the CDR3 is TGTGCCAGCAGTCCAACAGGAAATGGCTACACCTTC. This encodes CASSPTGNGYTF.

This chain uses TRBV28 with TRBJ1-1; 7 bases match TRBD1. Looked up from germline, CDR1 is MDHEN and CDR2 is SYDVKM. V gave up 3 bases and J gave up 3 bases; unmatched junction bases: 4. This CDR3 has 14 amino acids. CDR3 nucleotide sequence: TGTGCCAGCAGTTTTCACAGGGGCGACACTGAAGCTTTCTTT. Translating gives CASSFHRGDTEAFF.

This rearrangement joins TRBV6-2 or TRBV6-3 to TRBJ1-4; D perhaps matches TRBD1 (6 bases). Germline-derived CDR1 and CDR2 are MNHEY and SVGEGT. The CDR3 extends over 19 amino acids. V shed 0 bases and J shed 7 bases, with 24 bases lying between them. Here the CDR3 DNA reads TGTGCCAGCAGTTACTCTTTCGGACAGTCCTCACCCTGGAGTGAAAAACTGTTTTTT. As protein: CASSYSFGQSSPWSEKLFF.

This chain joins TRBV5-1 and TRBJ2-5; 14 positions agree with TRBD2. V was clipped by 0 bases and J by 5 bases; unmatched bases: 6. The CDR3 has 17 residues. The germline V gene has CDR1 SGHRS and CDR2 YFSETQ. As DNA, the CDR3 is TGCGCCAGCAGCTTGGCGACTAGCGGGGGGGCCGGGGAGACCCAGTACTTC. As protein: CASSLATSGGAGETQYF. The whole variable domain, remainder taken from reference TRBV5-1 and TRBJ2-5, is KAGVTQTPRYLIKTRGQQVTLSCSPISGHRSVSWYQQTPGQGLQFLFEYFSETQRNKGNFPGRFSGRQFSNSRSEMNVSTLELGDSALYLCASSLATSGGAGETQYFGPGTRLLVL.

The J gene is TRBJ2-7, the V gene TRBV24-1, with 7 positions matching TRBD2. CDR1 and CDR2 (germline): KGHDR, SFDVKD. The J segment lost 0 bases and the V segment lost 7 bases, leaving 5 bases of the junction unmatched. The CDR3 runs to 14 residues. DNA for the CDR3: TGTGCCACCAGCCCCGGGACTAACTCCTACGAGCAGTACTTC. It translates to CATSPGTNSYEQYF.

The J gene is TRBJ1-2, the V gene TRBV6-5; possible D gene TRBD1, 5 bases. V shed 7 bases and J shed 9 bases, with 12 bases lying between them. This CDR3 is 11 amino acids long. Looked up from germline, CDR1 is MNHEY and CDR2 is SVGAGI. CDR3 nucleotides: TGTGCCAGCACCGCCGGGGGTAGCTACACCTTC. It yields the protein CASTAGGSYTF.

A single count supports this clone. The V call is TRBV7-2, the J call TRBJ1-4; 7 bases match TRBD1. Unmatched junction bases numbered 0, after V lost 3 bases and J lost 8 bases. Germline V gene sequence: CDR1 SGHTA, CDR2 FQGNSA. The CDR3 sequence is 12 residues long. The CDR3 sequence is CASSFRGEKLFF. The DNA of the CDR3 is TGTGCCAGCAGCTTCAGGGGGGAAAAACTGTTTTTT. Full variable domain (rest looked up from reference TRBV7-2 and TRBJ1-4): GAGVSQSPSNKVTEKGKDVELRCDPISGHTALYWYRQSLGQGLEFLIYFQGNSAPDKSGLPSDRFSAERTGGSVSTLTIQRTQQEDSAVYLCASSFRGEKLFFGSGTQLSVL.

The chain is built from TRBV3-1 (or the pseudogene TRBV3-2) and TRBJ1-2; the D is unclear. With 0 bases removed from V and 3 bases from J, the gap between germline ends came to 8 bases. The germline V gene encodes CDR1 LGHDT and CDR2 YNNKEL (reference sequence). CDR3 length equals 14 residues. The DNA of the CDR3 is TGTGCCAGCAGCCAAGATCCGGGAGACTATGGCTACACCTTC. It yields the protein CASSQDPGDYGYTF.

This chain connects TRBV30 to TRBJ2-7, with TRBD2 as a possible D gene (6 bases). V was clipped by 4 bases and J by 2 bases, with 12 bases between them. Germline V lookup: CDR1 GTSNPN, CDR2 SVGIG (reference sequence). This CDR3 region has 13 residues. CDR3 in DNA: TGTGCCTGGAATGGCGGGGTCGCCTACGAGCAGTACTTC. It specifies CAWNGGVAYEQYF.

This chain joins TRBV4-1 and TRBJ2-7; 11 nucleotides match TRBD1. CDR1 and CDR2 from the germline V gene are MGHRA and YSYEKL. J was trimmed by 4 bases and V by 4 bases; bases with no gene match: 6. The CDR3 contains 15 residues. CDR3: CASSPGTGGYYEQYF. CDR3 sequence (DNA): TGCGCCAGCAGCCCCGGGACAGGGGGTTATTACGAGCAGTACTTC.

The J gene is TRBJ2-7, the V gene TRBV11-2, with a weak D call TRBD2 (5 bases). This CDR3 region has 14 residues. Germline CDR1 reads SGHAT; CDR2 reads FQNNGV. With 1 base removed from V and 2 bases from J, the gap between germline ends came to 9 bases. For the CDR3, the DNA is TGTGCCAGCAGCTTAGTTTACGGGACCTACGAGCAGTACTTC. Its protein is CASSLVYGTYEQYF.

The chain's CDR3 is CASSELGGSYNSPLHF. The CDR3 nucleotides read TGTGCCAGCAGCGAATTAGGGGGCTCCTATAATTCACCCCTCCACTTT. V usage is TRBV9 and J usage is TRBJ1-6; the D gene is possibly TRBD1 (6 bases). CDR1 is SGDLS and CDR2 is YYNGEE in the germline V gene. V was clipped by 3 bases and J by 0 bases, with 10 bases between them. The CDR3 loop spans 16 amino acids.

V is TRBV6-5 and J is TRBJ2-1; D is unclear. CDR1 MNHEY and CDR2 SVGAGI come from the germline V gene. Trimming cost V 5 bases and J 6 bases, with 11 bases left between them. CDR3 length: 13 amino acids. The CDR3 loop is CASSPSWPNEQFF. In nucleotides, the CDR3 is TGTGCCAGCAGTCCCTCGTGGCCCAATGAGCAGTTCTTC.

The V call is TRBV6-5, the J call TRBJ1-5, with 7 bases fitting TRBD1. Germline assignment: CDR1 MNHEY and CDR2 SVGAGI. The length of the CDR3 is 15 residues. Losses at the gene ends were 7 bases for V and 3 bases for J; bases not matched to a gene: 9. The CDR3 bases are TGTGCCAGCACCTACAGGGGCCCCAACAATCAGCCCCAGCATTTT. It specifies CASTYRGPNNQPQHF.